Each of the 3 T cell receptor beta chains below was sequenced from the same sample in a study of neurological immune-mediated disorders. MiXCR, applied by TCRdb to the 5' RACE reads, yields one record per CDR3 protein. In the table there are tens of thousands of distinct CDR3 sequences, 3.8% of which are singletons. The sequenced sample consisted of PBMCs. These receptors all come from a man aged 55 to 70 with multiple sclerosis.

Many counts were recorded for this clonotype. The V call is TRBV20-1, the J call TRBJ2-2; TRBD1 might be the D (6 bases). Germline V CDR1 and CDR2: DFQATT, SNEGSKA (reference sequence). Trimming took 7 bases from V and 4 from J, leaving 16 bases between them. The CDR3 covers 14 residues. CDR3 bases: TGCAGTGTTCTGGACAGTCCGCTCACCGGGGAGCTGTTTTTT. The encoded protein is CSVLDSPLTGELFF.

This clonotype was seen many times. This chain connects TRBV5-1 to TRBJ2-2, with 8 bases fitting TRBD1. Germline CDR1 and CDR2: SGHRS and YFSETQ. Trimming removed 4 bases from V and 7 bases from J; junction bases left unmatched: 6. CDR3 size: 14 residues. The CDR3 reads CASSGRQGYGELFF. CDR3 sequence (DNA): TGCGCCAGCAGCGGCCGACAGGGGTACGGGGAGCTGTTTTTT.

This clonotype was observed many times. The CDR3 nucleotides read TGTGCCAGCAGTTACGACTTGGGACAGGGTGGTACCGAAGCTTTCTTT. Protein: CASSYDLGQGGTEAFF. V is TRBV6-5 and J is TRBJ1-1, with 9 bases fitting TRBD1. CDR1 and CDR2 from the germline V gene are MNHEY and SVGAGI. The CDR3 totals 16 residues. Unmatched junction bases numbered 12, after V lost 2 bases and J lost 8 bases.